The 10 T cell receptor beta chains below were found in one sample sequenced in a study of CD8 T cells in Susac syndrome (dated by TCRdb to between 2018 and 2020). Library generation was performed with the immunoSEQ multiplex PCR assay. RNA was extracted using the RNeasy kit, and about 0.5 to 1 microgram was reverse transcribed with random hexamers. TCRdb reprocessing: public reads trimmed at Q25 with fastp, clones called with MiXCR, in-frame beta chains kept. Rows are unified per CDR3 protein, each entry keeping the most common DNA and genes. Recorded for this sample are under 95,000 distinct CDR3 sequences; over 90% of them occurred a single time. Of the sample, about 0.3% is held by the ten largest clones. The source material was CD4+ T cells from PBMCs. Receptors originate from a human donor with Susac syndrome.

This chain connects TRBV30 to TRBJ1-5; D is ambiguous. Germline CDR1 and CDR2: GTSNPN and SVGIG (reference sequence). The CDR3 extends over 13 amino acids. Trimming took 2 bases from V and 6 from J, leaving 11 bases between them. In DNA form, the CDR3 reads TGTGCCTGGAGTCAAGGCCTCCTTCAGCCCCAGCATTTT. Translation gives CAWSQGLLQPQHF.

The rearrangement joins TRBV6-2 or TRBV6-3 to TRBJ1-1; D unresolved. This CDR3 has 13 residues. V gave up 7 bases and J gave up 2 bases, with 11 bases separating them. Germline V gene data show CDR1 as MNHEY and CDR2 as SVGEGT. CDR3 in amino acids: CASILTANTEAFF. The CDR3 nucleotides are TGTGCCAGCATTCTTACAGCAAACACTGAAGCTTTCTTT.

The chain uses TRBV9 and TRBJ1-1; maybe TRBD1 (6 bases). Germline V gives CDR1 SGDLS, CDR2 YYNGEE. Trimming removed 3 bases at V and 5 bases at J, with 11 bases between. This CDR3 region has 13 residues. CDR3 protein: CASSEGVGTEAFF. The CDR3 region has the DNA TGTGCCAGCAGCGAGGGGGTTGGAACTGAAGCTTTCTTT.

The V call is TRBV4-1, the J call TRBJ2-7; 12 nucleotides align to TRBD2. Germline V gene data show CDR1 as MGHRA and CDR2 as YSYEKL. The CDR3 length is 21 residues. With 2 bases clipped from V and 1 base from J, the junction kept 18 bases outside the gene matches. CDR3 sequence (DNA): TGCGCCAGCAGCCAATCCCCCCGCGGGGCTAGCGGGGGGGCCAGGTCCTACGAGCAGTACTTC. Translated, it gives CASSQSPRGASGGARSYEQYF.

This clonotype has a single count. The chain has TRBV30 and TRBJ1-1; unclear D gene. The germline gives CDR1 GTSNPN, CDR2 SVGIG (reference sequence). This CDR3 region has 11 residues. Trimming shortened V by 2 bases and J by 5 bases, and 6 bases separated the two germline ends. The CDR3: CAWSPKTEAFF. DNA of the CDR3: TGTGCCTGGAGTCCAAAGACTGAAGCTTTCTTT.

The chain carries TRBV11-2 and TRBJ2-5, with D tentatively TRBD2 (5 bases). Germline loops: CDR1 SGHAT, CDR2 FQNNGV. Trimming cost V 3 bases and J 2 bases, with 13 bases left between them. CDR3 size: 15 residues. The CDR3 reads CASSFGGRLQETQYF. CDR3 DNA: TGTGCCAGCAGCTTTGGCGGCCGACTACAAGAGACCCAGTACTTC.

V is TRBV12-3 or TRBV12-4 and J is TRBJ2-5, with 10 positions matching TRBD1. This CDR3 spans 17 amino acids. V was pared by 2 bases and J by 4 bases, with 10 bases of the junction left unmatched. The CDR3 region has the DNA TGTGCCAGCAGTTTAAGGTTGGGGACAGGGGTTAGAGAGACCCAGTACTTC. It specifies CASSLRLGTGVRETQYF.

J is TRBJ1-5 and V is TRBV19; D unclear. Germline V gives CDR1 LNHDA, CDR2 SQIVND (reference sequence). The CDR3 consists of 14 residues. V dropped 1 base and J dropped 4 bases, with 8 bases sitting between them. The chain's CDR3 is CASSIVRTNQPQHF. The DNA for the CDR3 is TGTGCCAGTAGTATAGTACGGACTAATCAGCCCCAGCATTTT.

The rearrangement uses TRBV19 and TRBJ1-6; D not certain. The CDR3 covers 10 residues. CDR1 and CDR2 from the germline V gene are LNHDA and SQIVND (reference sequence). The V gene lost 7 bases and the J gene lost 13 bases, with 8 bases spanning the gap. DNA for the CDR3: TGTGCCAGTACGGAGTGGCCCCTCCACTTT. Translated, it gives CASTEWPLHF.

V and J are TRBV7-6 and TRBJ1-6; no clear D gene. This CDR3 region has 15 residues. Trimming left V 1 base short and J 9 bases short, with 13 bases between. Germline V gene lookup returns CDR1 SGHVS and CDR2 FNYEAQ. The CDR3 DNA is TGTGCCAGCAGCTTAGGATCGGGAGGCGGTTCACCCCTCCACTTT. It is translated as CASSLGSGGGSPLHF.